Below, 21 T cell receptor beta chains from the same sample are listed, as sequenced in a study of vaccination and CD4 T cells after COVID-19. As for treatment: approximately nine-day PBMC culture with coronavirus spike peptide pools or control peptides (ViraFEST assay). The Oncomine TCR Beta short-read assay was applied to DNA of cultured CD4+ T cells. TCRdb itself ran the PCR reads through MiXCR, one entry per CDR3 protein. The sample has 9,000 to 13,000 distinct CDR3 sequences, approximately 29% seen once. No antigen has been assigned to these receptors. The sequenced sample was CD4+ T cells from blood, cultured in vitro, obtained after SARS-CoV-2 vaccination. These receptors were taken from a human donor who had recovered from COVID-19.

The CDR3, as DNA: TGTGCCAGCAGCCCCCGGGAGAGTAGCACAGATACGCAGTATTTT. It is translated as CASSPRESSTDTQYF. J is TRBJ2-3 and V is TRBV5-4; D may be TRBD2 (6 bases). V lost 4 bases, J lost 0 bases, and 12 bases lay in between. The CDR3 is 15 amino acids. CDR1 is SGHNT, CDR2 YYREEE, per germline (reference sequence). Filled out from reference TRBV5-4 and TRBJ2-3, the complete variable domain reads ETGVTQSPTHLIKTRGQQVTLRCSSQSGHNTVSWYQQALGQGPQFIFQYYREEENGRGNFPPRFSGLQFPNYSSELNVNALELDDSALYLCASSPRESSTDTQYFGPGTRLTVL.

Points on this clonotype: This is likely a read error, given that the CDR3 carries no conserved phenylalanine or tryptophan at its end. The chain is built from TRBV28 and TRBJ1-2; D is possibly TRBD1 (6 bases). CDR3 size: 14 residues. From germline, CDR1 is MDHEN and CDR2 SYDVKM. Trimming cost V 4 bases and J 4 bases, with 13 bases left between them. CDR3 sequence reads: CASSSQGRIYGYTL. DNA of the CDR3: TGTGCCAGCAGTTCGCAGGGGCGAATCTATGGCTACACCCTC.

This chain connects TRBV6-1 to TRBJ2-3, with D uncertain. Trimming took off 7 bases at V and 0 bases at J, with 14 bases between the two ends. The CDR3 consists of 15 residues. Germline CDR1 reads MNHNS; CDR2 reads SASEGT. The DNA for the CDR3 is TGTGCCAGCACTCGACTTTGGTCTAGCACAGATACGCAGTATTTT. Translated: CASTRLWSSTDTQYF.

The chain uses TRBV6-2 or TRBV6-3 and TRBJ2-1; TRBD2 might be the D (6 bases). Deletions cut 2 bases from V and 2 bases from J, with 10 bases between. Looked up from germline, CDR1 is MNHEY and CDR2 is SVGEGT. This CDR3 comprises 15 residues. CDR3 sequence: CASSYPVAAYNEQFF. The DNA of the CDR3 is TGTGCCAGCAGTTACCCCGTAGCGGCCTACAATGAGCAGTTCTTC.

By frequency in the sample, this clonotype is medium-sized. V usage is TRBV7-9 and J usage is TRBJ2-3; 9 bases align to TRBD2. The CDR3 covers 16 residues. The germline V gene has CDR1 SEHNR and CDR2 FQNEAQ (reference sequence). Germline trimming cut 0 bases from V and 3 bases from J; bases unmatched to any gene: 4. CDR3 bases: TGTGCCAGCAGCTTAGCGTTTAGCGGGAGAACAGATACGCAGTATTTT. Translating gives CASSLAFSGRTDTQYF. Using reference TRBV7-9 and TRBJ2-3 for the parts outside the CDR3, the full variable domain is DTGVSQNPRHKITKRGQNVTFRCDPISEHNRLYWYRQTLGQGPEFLTYFQNEAQLEKSRLLSDRFSAERPKGSFSTLEIQRTEQGDSAMYLCASSLAFSGRTDTQYFGPGTRLTVL.

The chain joins TRBV28 to TRBJ2-7, with a tentative D call TRBD1 (6 bases). Between the trimmed V and J ends, which lost 2 bases and 5 bases, there was a span of 16 bases. Germline lookup yields CDR1 MDHEN and CDR2 SYDVKM. CDR3 length: 15 residues. The CDR3 sequence is CASSLPGTQSHEQYF. As DNA, the CDR3 is TGTGCCAGCAGTTTACCCGGGACACAGAGCCACGAGCAGTACTTC.

The rearrangement links TRBV15 to TRBJ2-1; D tentatively reads TRBD1 or TRBD2 (6 bases each). V lost 0 bases to trimming and J lost 2 bases, with 14 bases between them. The CDR3 has 17 residues. The germline V gene has CDR1 LNHNV and CDR2 YYDKDF (reference sequence). CDR3 amino acids: CATSRDLRGQTYNEQFF. CDR3 coding DNA: TGTGCCACCAGCAGAGATTTACGGGGGCAGACCTACAATGAGCAGTTCTTC.

This clonotype was detected only a few times. The chain combines TRBV6-2 or TRBV6-3 with TRBJ1-6; D is undetermined. Germline values: CDR1 MNHEY, CDR2 SVGEGT. This CDR3 spans 15 amino acids. The germline V and J ends were trimmed by 7 bases and 4 bases, with 14 bases remaining between them. CDR3 in amino acids: CASTDAGKYNSPLHF. In DNA, the CDR3 is TGTGCCAGCACCGACGCGGGAAAATATAATTCACCCCTCCACTTT.

This clonotype was counted a single time. CDR3 loop: CASSQGDSRTNSYEQYF. The CDR3 nucleotides read TGCGCCAGCAGCCAAGGCGACTCGCGGACAAACTCCTACGAGCAGTACTTC. The rearrangement uses TRBV4-3 and TRBJ2-7; TRBD1 is a possible D gene (5 bases). This CDR3 comprises 17 residues. The germline V and J ends were trimmed by 1 base and 0 bases, with 16 bases remaining between them. Germline V gene lookup returns CDR1 LGHNA and CDR2 YSLEER.

This clonotype has only a few counts. V is TRBV20-1 and J is TRBJ2-1; TRBD2 matches 11 bases. Trimming at V came to 0 bases and at J to 3 bases, leaving 13 bases not matched to a gene. The CDR3 has 19 amino acids. CDR1 is DFQATT and CDR2 is SNEGSKA in the germline V gene (reference sequence). Written as DNA, the CDR3 is TGCAGTGCTAGAGATTCCGAGGCGGGGGGACTAGCGGACTACAATGAGCAGTTCTTC. This gives the protein CSARDSEAGGLADYNEQFF.

V and J are TRBV28 and TRBJ1-1, with D unresolved. This CDR3 spans 15 amino acids. Germline loops: CDR1 MDHEN, CDR2 SYDVKM. V was clipped by 7 bases and J by 5 bases, with 20 bases between them. In nucleotides, the CDR3 is TGTGCCAGCATAGGACTCGGAGGTAAGCAAACTGAAGCTTTCTTT. Protein sequence: CASIGLGGKQTEAFF. The full variable domain, in which reference TRBV28 and TRBJ1-1 provide the parts outside the CDR3, is DVKVTQSSRYLVKRTGEKVFLECVQDMDHENMFWYRQDPGLGLRLIYFSYDVKMKEKGDIPEGYSVSREKKERFSLILESASTNQTSMYLCASIGLGGKQTEAFFGQGTRLTVV.

The V and J genes are TRBV4-3 and TRBJ2-5; a weak D match, TRBD1 (5 bases). V lost 4 bases and J lost 2, with 8 bases in between. The CDR3 has 13 amino acids. CDR1 and CDR2 from the germline V gene are LGHNA and YSLEER. CDR3 sequence reads: CASSRQRQETQYF. CDR3 in DNA: TGCGCCAGCAGCCGACAGAGACAAGAGACCCAGTACTTC.

J is TRBJ1-2 and V is TRBV18; D gene uncertain. Trimming took 0 bases from V and 6 from J, leaving 11 bases between them. CDR3 size: 14 residues. From germline, CDR1 is KGHSH and CDR2 LQKENI. DNA for the CDR3: TGTGCCAGCTCACCACCGGGAAACTATAATGGCTACACCTTC. Its translation is CASSPPGNYNGYTF.

V is TRBV29-1 and J is TRBJ1-5, with 8 bases matching TRBD1. V lost 5 bases, J lost 3 bases, and 6 bases stayed unmatched. The CDR3 runs to 14 residues. Germline CDR1 reads SQVTM; CDR2 reads ANQGSEA. CDR3 DNA sequence: TGCAGCGTTCGACAGGGGCCGAACAATCAGCCCCAGCATTTT. It translates to CSVRQGPNNQPQHF.

The chain couples TRBV29-1 to TRBJ2-3; D is possibly TRBD1 (6 bases). The CDR3 contains 16 residues. Deletions cut 6 bases from V and 3 bases from J, with 22 bases between. Germline CDR1 SQVTM, CDR2 ANQGSEA. Written as DNA, the CDR3 is TGCAGCGTGTACAGGGATCAGCTTATCAGGACAGATACGCAGTATTTT. Protein sequence: CSVYRDQLIRTDTQYF.

This clonotype is medium-sized in the sample. The rearrangement uses TRBV28 and TRBJ1-1, with TRBD1 matching 8 bases. Germline assignment: CDR1 MDHEN and CDR2 SYDVKM. There are 16 residues in the CDR3. Losses at the gene ends were 3 bases for V and 0 bases for J; bases not matched to a gene: 6. The CDR3 sequence: CASSFRGRGLNTEAFF. The CDR3 DNA sequence: TGTGCCAGCAGTTTCAGGGGGCGTGGATTGAACACTGAAGCTTTCTTT.

CDR3 amino acids: CASSYFGYGQPQHF. The CDR3 nucleotides read TGTGCCAGCAGTTACTTCGGTTACGGCCAGCCCCAGCATTTT. J is TRBJ1-5 and V is TRBV6-5; D uncertain. CDR1 is MNHEY and CDR2 is SVGAGI in the germline V gene. V lost 1 base and J lost 7, with 11 bases in between. The CDR3 is made up of 14 amino acids.

V is TRBV28 and J is TRBJ1-3, with D possibly being TRBD1 (5 bases). Trimming stripped 3 bases from V and 0 bases from J, with 12 bases between. Germline V CDR1 and CDR2: MDHEN, SYDVKM. The CDR3 sequence is 16 residues long. Written as DNA, the CDR3 is TGTGCCAGCAGTTTGGGGGGAGGGATCTCTGGAAACACCATATATTTT. Amino acid sequence: CASSLGGGISGNTIYF.

This clonotype was detected a few times. V gene TRBV19 combines with J gene TRBJ2-3; D unresolved. V lost 6 bases, J lost 0 bases, and 4 bases lay in between. CDR3 length: 12 amino acids. Germline values: CDR1 LNHDA, CDR2 SQIVND (reference sequence). This chain's CDR3 is CASSPSTDTQYF. CDR3 DNA sequence: TGTGCCAGTAGCCCTAGCACAGATACGCAGTATTTT.

CDR3 nucleotide sequence: TGTGCCAGCAGCTTAGCACAGGGGCCCCTCCTGCTAAACACTGAAGCTTTCTTT. Amino acids: CASSLAQGPLLLNTEAFF. The J gene is TRBJ1-1, the V gene TRBV7-8; 7 nucleotides match TRBD1. Germline V CDR1 and CDR2: SGHVS, FQNEAQ. With 0 bases clipped from V and 2 bases from J, the junction kept 12 bases outside the gene matches. This CDR3 is built from 18 residues.

Relative to its sample, this clonotype is medium-sized. The chain is built from TRBV20-1 and TRBJ1-6; D unclear. The CDR3 totals 15 residues. CDR1 is DFQATT and CDR2 is SNEGSKA in the germline V gene (reference sequence). Trimming stripped 3 bases from V and 10 bases from J, with 19 bases between. CDR3 sequence (DNA): TGCAGTGCTAGGACGCGACTGACCCGGGAATCACCCCTCCACTTT. Protein product: CSARTRLTRESPLHF.